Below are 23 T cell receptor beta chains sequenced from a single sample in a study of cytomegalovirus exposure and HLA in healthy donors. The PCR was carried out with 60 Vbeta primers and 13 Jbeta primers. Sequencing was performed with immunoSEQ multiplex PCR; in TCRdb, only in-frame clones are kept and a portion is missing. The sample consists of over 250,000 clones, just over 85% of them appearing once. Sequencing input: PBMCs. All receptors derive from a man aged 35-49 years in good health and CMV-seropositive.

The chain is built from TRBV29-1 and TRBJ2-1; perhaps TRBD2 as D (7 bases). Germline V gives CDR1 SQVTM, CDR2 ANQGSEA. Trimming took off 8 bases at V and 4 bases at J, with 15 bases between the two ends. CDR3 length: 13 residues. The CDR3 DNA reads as TGCAGCCTGGGGGGGCAACCGTACAATGAGCAGTTCTTC. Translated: CSLGGQPYNEQFF.

CDR3 DNA sequence: TGCGCCAGCAGTGACGGGGGGCTGGGGACTGAAGCTTTCTTT. Translated, it gives CASSDGGLGTEAFF. The chain carries TRBV10-2 and TRBJ1-1, with D possibly being TRBD1 (6 bases). The germline V gene encodes CDR1 WSHSY and CDR2 SAAADI. This CDR3 is 14 amino acids long. V was clipped by 3 bases and J by 5 bases, with 13 bases between them.

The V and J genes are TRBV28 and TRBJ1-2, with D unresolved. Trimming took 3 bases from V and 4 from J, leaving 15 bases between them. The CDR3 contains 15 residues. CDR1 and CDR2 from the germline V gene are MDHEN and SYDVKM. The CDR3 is CASSLAASRIYGYTF. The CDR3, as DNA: TGTGCCAGCAGTTTGGCGGCAAGCCGAATCTATGGCTACACCTTC.

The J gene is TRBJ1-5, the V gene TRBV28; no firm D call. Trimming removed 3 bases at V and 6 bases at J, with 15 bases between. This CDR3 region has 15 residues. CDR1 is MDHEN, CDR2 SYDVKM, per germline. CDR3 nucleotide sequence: TGTGCCAGCAGTTTCGGAGGGAAGGCCTCTCAGCCCCAGCATTTT. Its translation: CASSFGGKASQPQHF.

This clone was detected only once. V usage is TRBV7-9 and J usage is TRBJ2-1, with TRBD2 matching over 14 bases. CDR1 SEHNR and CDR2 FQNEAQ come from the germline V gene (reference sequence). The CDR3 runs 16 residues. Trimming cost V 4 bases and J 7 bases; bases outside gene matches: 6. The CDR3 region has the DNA TGTGCCAGCAGCTACCCCGGACTAGCGGGAGGTAATGAGCAGTTCTTC. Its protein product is CASSYPGLAGGNEQFF. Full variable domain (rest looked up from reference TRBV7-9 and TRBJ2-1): DTGVSQNPRHKITKRGQNVTFRCDPISEHNRLYWYRQTLGQGPEFLTYFQNEAQLEKSRLLSDRFSAERPKGSFSTLEIQRTEQGDSAMYLCASSYPGLAGGNEQFFGPGTRLTVL.

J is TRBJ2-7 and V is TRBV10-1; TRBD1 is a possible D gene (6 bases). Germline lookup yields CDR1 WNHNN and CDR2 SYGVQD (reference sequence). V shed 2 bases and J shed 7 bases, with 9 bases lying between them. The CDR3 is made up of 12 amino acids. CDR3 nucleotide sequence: TGCGCCAGCAGTGAGGCCAGGGGTGAGCAGTACTTC. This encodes CASSEARGEQYF.

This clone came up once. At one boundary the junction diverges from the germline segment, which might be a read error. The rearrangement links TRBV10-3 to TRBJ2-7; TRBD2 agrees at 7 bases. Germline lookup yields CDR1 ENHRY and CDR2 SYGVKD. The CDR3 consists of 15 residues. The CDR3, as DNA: TGTGCCATCAGTGAAGAGGGCGGGAGCTCCCACGAGCAGTACTTC. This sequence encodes CAISEEGGSSHEQYF.

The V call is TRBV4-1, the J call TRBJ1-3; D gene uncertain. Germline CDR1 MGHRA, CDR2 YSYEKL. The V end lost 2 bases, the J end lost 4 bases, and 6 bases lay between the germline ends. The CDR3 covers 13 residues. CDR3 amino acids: CASSQTGGNTIYF. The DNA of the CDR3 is TGCGCCAGCAGCCAAACCGGGGGAAACACCATATATTTT.

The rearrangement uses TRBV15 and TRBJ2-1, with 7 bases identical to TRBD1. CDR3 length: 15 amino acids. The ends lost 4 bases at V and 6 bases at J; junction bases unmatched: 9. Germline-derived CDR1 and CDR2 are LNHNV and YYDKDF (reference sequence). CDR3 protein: CATSTRIEGANEQFF. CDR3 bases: TGTGCCACCAGCACCCGCATAGAGGGGGCCAATGAGCAGTTCTTC.

The CDR3 spells CASSTSHAGGWYGYTF. Written as DNA, the CDR3 is TGTGCCAGCTCCACCTCCCACGCGGGGGGCTGGTATGGCTACACCTTC. This rearrangement joins TRBV2 to TRBJ1-2, with a weak D call TRBD1 (6 bases). Between the trimmed V and J ends, which lost 8 bases and 5 bases, there was a span of 24 bases. The CDR3 extends over 16 amino acids. Per the germline V gene, CDR1 is SNHLY and CDR2 is FYNNEI.

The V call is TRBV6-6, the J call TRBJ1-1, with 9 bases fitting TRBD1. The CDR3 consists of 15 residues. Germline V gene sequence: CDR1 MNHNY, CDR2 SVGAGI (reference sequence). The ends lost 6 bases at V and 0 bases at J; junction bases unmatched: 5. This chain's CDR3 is CASSNGQGLNTEAFF. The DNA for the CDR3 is TGTGCCAGCAGCAACGGACAGGGGTTGAACACTGAAGCTTTCTTT.

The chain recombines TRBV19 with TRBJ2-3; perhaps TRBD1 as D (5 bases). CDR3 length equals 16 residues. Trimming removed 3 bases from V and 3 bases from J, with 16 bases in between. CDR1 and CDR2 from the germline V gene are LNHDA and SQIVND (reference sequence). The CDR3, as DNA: TGTGCCAGTAGTATCTCCCCAGGGTTTGGGACAGATACGCAGTATTTT. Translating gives CASSISPGFGTDTQYF. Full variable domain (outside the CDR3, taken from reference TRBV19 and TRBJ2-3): DGGITQSPKYLFRKEGQNVTLSCEQNLNHDAMYWYRQDPGQGLRLIYYSQIVNDFQKGDIAEGYSVSREKKESFPLTVTSAQKNPTAFYLCASSISPGFGTDTQYFGPGTRLTVL.

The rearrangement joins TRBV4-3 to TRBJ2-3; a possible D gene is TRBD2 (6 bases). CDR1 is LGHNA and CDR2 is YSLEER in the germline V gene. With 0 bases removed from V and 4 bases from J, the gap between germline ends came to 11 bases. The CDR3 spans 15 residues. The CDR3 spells CASSQDLGGADTQYF. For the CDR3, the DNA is TGCGCCAGCAGCCAAGATCTCGGCGGGGCAGATACGCAGTATTTT.

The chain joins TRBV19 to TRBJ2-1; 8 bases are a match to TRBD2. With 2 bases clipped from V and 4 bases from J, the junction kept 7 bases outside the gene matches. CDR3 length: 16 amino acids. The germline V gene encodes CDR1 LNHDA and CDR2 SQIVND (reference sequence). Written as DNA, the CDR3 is TGTGCCAGTAGTATATTTGGTAGCGGGAATTACAATGAGCAGTTCTTC. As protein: CASSIFGSGNYNEQFF.

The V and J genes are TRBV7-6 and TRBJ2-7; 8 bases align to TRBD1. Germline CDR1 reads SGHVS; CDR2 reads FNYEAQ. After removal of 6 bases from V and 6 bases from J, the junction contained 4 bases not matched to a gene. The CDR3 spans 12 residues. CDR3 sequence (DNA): TGTGCCAGCAGAACCGGACAGGGCGAGCAGTACTTC. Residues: CASRTGQGEQYF.

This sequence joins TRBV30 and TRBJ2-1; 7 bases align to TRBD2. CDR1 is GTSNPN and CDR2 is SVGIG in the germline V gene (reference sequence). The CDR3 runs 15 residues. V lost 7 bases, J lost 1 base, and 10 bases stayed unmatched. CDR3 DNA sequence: TGTGCCTCGACCCTTTTCGGGGGGTCCTACAATGAGCAGTTCTTC. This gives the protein CASTLFGGSYNEQFF.

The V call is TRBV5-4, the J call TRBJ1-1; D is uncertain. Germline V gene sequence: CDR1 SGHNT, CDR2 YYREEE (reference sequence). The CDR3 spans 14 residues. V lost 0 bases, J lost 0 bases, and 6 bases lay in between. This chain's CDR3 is CASSLDSLNTEAFF. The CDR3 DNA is TGTGCCAGCAGCTTGGACAGTTTGAACACTGAAGCTTTCTTT.

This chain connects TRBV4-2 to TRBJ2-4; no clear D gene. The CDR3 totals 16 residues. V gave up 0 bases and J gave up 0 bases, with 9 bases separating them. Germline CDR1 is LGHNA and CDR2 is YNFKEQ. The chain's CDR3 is CASSQDTARAKNIQYF. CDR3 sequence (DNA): TGTGCCAGCAGCCAAGATACGGCTAGAGCCAAAAACATTCAGTACTTC.

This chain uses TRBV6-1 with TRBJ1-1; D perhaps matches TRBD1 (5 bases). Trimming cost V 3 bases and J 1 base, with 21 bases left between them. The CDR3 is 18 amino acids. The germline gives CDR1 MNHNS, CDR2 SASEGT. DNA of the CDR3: TGTGCCAGCAGTGATCTGGACACCTCCTTTTTTCCGAACACTGAAGCTTTCTTT. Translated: CASSDLDTSFFPNTEAFF.

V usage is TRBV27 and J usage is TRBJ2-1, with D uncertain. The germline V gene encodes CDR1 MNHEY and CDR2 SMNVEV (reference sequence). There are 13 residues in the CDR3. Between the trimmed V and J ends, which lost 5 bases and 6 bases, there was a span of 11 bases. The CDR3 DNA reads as TGTGCCAGCAGTCCCTGGGCCGGCAATGAGCAGTTCTTC. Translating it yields CASSPWAGNEQFF.

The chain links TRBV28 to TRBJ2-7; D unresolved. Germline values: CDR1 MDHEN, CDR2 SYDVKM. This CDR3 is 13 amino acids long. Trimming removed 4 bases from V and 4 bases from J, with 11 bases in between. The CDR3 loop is CASSSLVGYEQYF. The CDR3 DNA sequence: TGTGCCAGCAGTTCTCTAGTGGGTTACGAGCAGTACTTC.

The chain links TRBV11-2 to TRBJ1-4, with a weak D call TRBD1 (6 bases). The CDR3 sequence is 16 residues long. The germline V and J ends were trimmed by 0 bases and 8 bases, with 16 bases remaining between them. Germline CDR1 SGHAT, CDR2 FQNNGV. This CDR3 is CASSLEKGVDFEKLFF. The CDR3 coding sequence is TGTGCCAGCAGCTTAGAAAAGGGGGTAGATTTCGAAAAACTGTTTTTT.

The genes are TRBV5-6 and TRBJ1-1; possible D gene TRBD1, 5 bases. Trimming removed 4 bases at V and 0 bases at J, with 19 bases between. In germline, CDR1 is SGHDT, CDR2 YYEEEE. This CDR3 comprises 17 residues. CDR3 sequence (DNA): TGTGCCAGCAGCCTCGGGGGACGGTCCATGATGAACACTGAAGCTTTCTTT. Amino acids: CASSLGGRSMMNTEAFF. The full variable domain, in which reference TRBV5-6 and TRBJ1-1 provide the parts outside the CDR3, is DAGVTQSPTHLIKTRGQQVTLRCSPKSGHDTVSWYQQALGQGPQFIFQYYEEEERQRGNFPDRFSGHQFPNYSSELNVNALLLGDSALYLCASSLGGRSMMNTEAFFGQGTRLTVV.